The T cell receptor (beta chain) described here comes from a study of shared clonotypes between healthy human individuals. Study-level results: Sampling covered nothing but blood. Tissue TCR repertoires likely differ from those found in blood. Rarefaction showed that sequencing of sorted subsets was incomplete (despite large depth).

Naive CD8 populations comprised CD45RO-negative cells positively selected for CCR7, excluding terminally differentiated effector memory CD45RA+ cells. The study enrolled healthy HIV-negative adults without recent acute infections or vaccinations as donors. The assay was immunoSEQ multiplex PCR, and TCRdb's table has in-frame clones only and misses some. The sample holds under 600,000 clones, 95% to 98% seen once. A note on this clone: As yet, its antigen is unknown.

The V gene lost 8 bases and the J gene lost 4 bases, with 4 bases spanning the gap. This CDR3 spans 9 amino acids. In germline, CDR1 is SGHRS, CDR2 YFSETQ. The rearrangement uses TRBV5-1 and TRBJ2-7; D call uncertain. The sequence came from a young man in good health. The sequencing input was naive CD8+ T cells sorted from blood. The CDR3, as DNA: TGCGCCAGGGCTTACGAGCAGTACTTC. It codes for CARAYEQYF.